The sequence of this T cell receptor beta chain was determined in a study of blood T cell repertoires in COVID-19. Study context: Italy, Spain and the United States were the sources of the convalescent and acute COVID-19 samples.

Individuals drawn from about 26 US areas were roughly 18 to 89 years old. Participants were placed into cohorts based on the clinical history they reported. Contact with a PCR-confirmed or clinician-diagnosed COVID-19 case occurred within 2 weeks of entry. Assay used: immunoSEQ multiplex PCR; TCRdb lists only in-frame clones, some missing. The data contain 250,000 to 300,000 clones, 70% to 90% of them singletons. The V end lost 2 bases, the J end lost 0 bases, and 8 bases lay between the germline ends. CDR1 and CDR2 (germline): SGHVS, FQNEAQ. The CDR3 covers 16 residues. The TCR originated in a woman between 45 and 60 years old who had been exposed to COVID-19. The chain has TRBV7-8 and TRBJ1-6, with D perhaps TRBD1 (5 bases). Sequenced: PBMCs or T cells enriched from blood (not recorded which). The CDR3 DNA is TGTGCCAGCAGCTTATCCGGGGGCTCCTATAATTCACCCCTCCACTTT. This translates into CASSLSGGSYNSPLHF.